Listed here are 3 T cell receptor beta chains from one sample, sequenced in a study of vaccination and CD4 T cells after COVID-19. Sequencing of cultured CD4+ T cell DNA used the Oncomine TCR Beta short-read assay. From the PCR reads, TCRdb called clonotypes with MiXCR, one entry per CDR3 protein. The top ten clones hold approximately 7.4% of a sample with 13,000 to 15,000 distinct CDR3 sequences, over 60% of them seen once. Their antigen targets remain unknown. Treatment reported: roughly nine-day PBMC culture with coronavirus spike peptide pools or control peptides (ViraFEST assay). Sequencing used CD4+ T cells from blood, cultured in vitro. The receptors originated from a human donor who had recovered from COVID-19.

The chain joins TRBV19 to TRBJ2-7, with 10 bases matching TRBD1. This CDR3 contains 15 residues. Germline CDR1 and CDR2: LNHDA and SQIVND (reference sequence). Trimming removed 3 bases from V and 5 bases from J; junction bases left unmatched: 7. The CDR3 loop is CASSILGTGVDEQYF. In DNA, the CDR3 is TGTGCCAGTAGTATTTTGGGGACAGGGGTGGACGAGCAGTACTTC. The full variable domain, in which reference TRBV19 and TRBJ2-7 provide the parts outside the CDR3, is DGGITQSPKYLFRKEGQNVTLSCEQNLNHDAMYWYRQDPGQGLRLIYYSQIVNDFQKGDIAEGYSVSREKKESFPLTVTSAQKNPTAFYLCASSILGTGVDEQYFGPGTRLTVT.

The rearrangement links TRBV30 to TRBJ2-5; D not resolved. V was pared by 0 bases and J by 1 base, with 6 bases between. Germline V gene data show CDR1 as GTSNPN and CDR2 as SVGIG (reference sequence). This CDR3 contains 13 residues. The CDR3 spells CAWSVGIQETQYF. DNA for the CDR3: TGTGCCTGGAGTGTAGGGATCCAAGAGACCCAGTACTTC.

The chain joins TRBV27 to TRBJ2-5; a weak D match, TRBD2 (5 bases). The CDR3 is made up of 10 amino acids. Germline CDR1 MNHEY, CDR2 SMNVEV (reference sequence). V was pared by 10 bases and J by 5 bases, with 8 bases between. The CDR3 loop is CATGEETQYF. In DNA form, the CDR3 reads TGTGCCACCGGGGAGGAGACCCAGTACTTC.